Sequencing of this T cell receptor beta chain was carried out in a study of control samples from healthy donors and cancer patients. In this sample, this clone turned up a few times. The method was immunoSEQ multiplex PCR; TCRdb's version includes in-frame clones alone and lacks a portion of them. Of about 82,000 clones in the sample, about 87% are singletons; the top ten hold over 15%. The CDR3 has 15 residues. V was trimmed by 2 bases and J by 2 bases, leaving 13 bases between them. Germline V gives CDR1 MNHEY, CDR2 SMNVEV (reference sequence). The sequenced material came from blood. The chain recombines TRBV27 with TRBJ2-7, with D possibly TRBD1 on 5 matching bases. The TCR sequence derives from a man aged 45-65 years in good health. CDR3 region: CASSLAPGRAYEQYF. The CDR3 DNA reads TGTGCCAGCAGTTTAGCCCCAGGCAGGGCCTACGAGCAGTACTTC.